This T cell receptor (beta chain) stems from a study of blood T cells in healthy people across ages. With a J-beta primer mix and a sample-barcoded 5' primer, a second PCR ran about 7 to 12 cycles. Each CDR3 protein gets one entry after TCRdb re-called the 5' RACE reads with MiXCR. The top ten clones hold roughly 8% of a sample with about 1.7 million distinct CDR3 sequences, 28% of them seen once. The CDR3 contains 12 residues. Trimming took off 6 bases at V and 5 bases at J, with 11 bases between the two ends. Germline V gene lookup returns CDR1 SGHRS and CDR2 YFSETQ. The rearrangement joins TRBV5-1 to TRBJ1-1, with D hard to call. The source material was blood. The clonotype comes from a woman in her twenties or thirties in good health. This CDR3 is CASTGSGTEAFF. DNA of the CDR3: TGCGCCAGCACTGGCTCCGGGACTGAAGCTTTCTTT.